This T cell receptor (beta chain) was sequenced in a study of early T cells in non-severe SARS-CoV-2 infection. On the study more broadly: Investigators sequenced bulk RNA drawn from unsorted whole blood, and chains remained unpaired. Points from the study as a whole: Database matching using VDJdb favored anti-spike CD8 responses, with private and CD4 specificities left missing.

This clonotype was detected ten times or more. Its antigen is unidentified. Unique molecular identifiers (one per individual cDNA molecule) were attached. TCRdb passed the 5' RACE reads through MiXCR, listing each CDR3 protein once. The sample yields some 30,000 distinct CDR3 sequences, approximately 5.4% seen once. Looked up from germline, CDR1 is MGHDK and CDR2 is SYGVNS. V was trimmed by 3 bases and J by 5 bases, leaving 6 bases between them. The CDR3 covers 12 residues. The rearrangement joins TRBV25-1 to TRBJ2-3; D call uncertain. This receptor was taken from an adult who was a healthcare worker with PCR-confirmed SARS-CoV-2 infection or an uninfected control (not recorded which). The sample was whole blood. Here the CDR3 reads CASSDQRDTQYF. CDR3 bases: TGTGCCAGCAGTGATCAACGAGATACGCAGTATTTT.